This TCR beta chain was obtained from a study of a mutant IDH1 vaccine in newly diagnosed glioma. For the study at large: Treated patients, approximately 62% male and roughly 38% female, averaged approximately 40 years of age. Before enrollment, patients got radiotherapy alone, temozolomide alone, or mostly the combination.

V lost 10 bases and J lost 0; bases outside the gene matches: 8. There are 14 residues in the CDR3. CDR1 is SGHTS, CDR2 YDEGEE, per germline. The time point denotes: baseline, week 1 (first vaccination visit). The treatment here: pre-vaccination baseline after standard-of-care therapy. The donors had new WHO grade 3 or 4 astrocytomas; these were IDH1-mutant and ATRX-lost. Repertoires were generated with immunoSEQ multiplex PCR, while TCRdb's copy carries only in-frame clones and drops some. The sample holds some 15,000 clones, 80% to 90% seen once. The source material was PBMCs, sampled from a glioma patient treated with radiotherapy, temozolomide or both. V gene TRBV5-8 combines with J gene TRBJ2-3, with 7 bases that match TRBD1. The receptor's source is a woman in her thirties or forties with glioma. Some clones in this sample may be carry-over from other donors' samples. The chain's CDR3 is CAEEGDRSTDTQYF. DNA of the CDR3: TGTGCCGAGGAAGGGGACAGAAGCACAGATACGCAGTATTTT. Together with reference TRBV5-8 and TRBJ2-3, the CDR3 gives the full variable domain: EAGVTQSPTHLIKTRGQQATLRCSPISGHTSVYWYQQALGLGLQFLLWYDEGEERNRGNFPPRFSGRQFPNYSSELNVNALELEDSALYLCAEEGDRSTDTQYFGPGTRLTVL.